This entry features one TCR beta chain sequence. The target antigen is unknown. These data are taken from a study of T cell responses to AZD1222 COVID-19 vaccine. Study-level information: Recipients boosted at about 4 weeks or about 12 weeks are pooled.

V was cut by 8 bases and J by 5 bases, with 17 bases left in between. Looked up from germline, CDR1 is ENHRY and CDR2 is SYGVKD. The length of the CDR3 is 14 residues. General study results and limits: Unmutated variant regions reportedly attract nearly half of all spike-specific TCRs.

The table came from immunoSEQ multiplex PCR; TCRdb's copy has only in-frame clones and leaves some out. The sample has 100,000 to 150,000 clones, 92% seen once; the top ten hold about 1.1%. This clonotype was sampled from an adult in good health. V is TRBV10-3 and J is TRBJ2-3; maybe TRBD1 (5 bases). The input for sequencing was peripheral blood, taken on day 0 of AZD1222 vaccination. The CDR3 sequence: CAISTESTRDTQYF. For the CDR3, the DNA is TGTGCCATCTCGACAGAATCGACGCGAGATACGCAGTATTTT.